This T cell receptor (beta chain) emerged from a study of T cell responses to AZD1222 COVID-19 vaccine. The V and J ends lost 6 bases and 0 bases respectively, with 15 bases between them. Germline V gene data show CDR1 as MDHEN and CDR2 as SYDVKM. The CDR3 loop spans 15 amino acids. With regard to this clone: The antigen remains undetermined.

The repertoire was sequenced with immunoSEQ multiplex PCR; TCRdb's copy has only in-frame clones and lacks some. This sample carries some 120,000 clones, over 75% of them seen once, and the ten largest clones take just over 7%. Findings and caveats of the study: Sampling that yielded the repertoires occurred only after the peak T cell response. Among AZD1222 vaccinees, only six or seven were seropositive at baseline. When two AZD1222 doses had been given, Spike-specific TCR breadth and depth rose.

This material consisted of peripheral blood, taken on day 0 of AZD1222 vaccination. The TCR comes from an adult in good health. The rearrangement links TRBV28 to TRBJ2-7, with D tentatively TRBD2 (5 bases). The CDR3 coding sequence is TGTGCCAGCAGGGACTTTCGGGATAGCTCCTACGAGCAGTACTTC. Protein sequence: CASRDFRDSSYEQYF. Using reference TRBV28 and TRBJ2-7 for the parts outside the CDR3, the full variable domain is DVKVTQSSRYLVKRTGEKVFLECVQDMDHENMFWYRQDPGLGLRLIYFSYDVKMKEKGDIPEGYSVSREKKERFSLILESASTNQTSMYLCASRDFRDSSYEQYFGPGTRLTVT.